This T cell receptor (beta chain) stems from a study of blood T cell repertoires in COVID-19. Germline loops: CDR1 MNHEY, CDR2 SVGAGI. V lost 6 bases and J lost 6; bases outside the gene matches: 11. The CDR3 sequence is 15 residues long. TCRdb's table, derived via immunoSEQ multiplex PCR, lists solely in-frame clones and lacks some. This sample carries about 3,000 clones, 93% of them seen once, and the ten largest clones take 1.5% to 2%. V is TRBV6-5 and J is TRBJ2-7, with 10 bases aligning to TRBD2. Sequenced input: peripheral blood. This receptor was obtained from a human donor in a cohort sampled during active COVID-19. CDR3 DNA sequence: TGTGCCAGCAGCCGGGCTAGCGGGGGAGATCGCGAGCAGTACTTC. This gives the protein CASSRASGGDREQYF.